A single sample is the source of the 22 T cell receptor beta chains below, sequenced in a study of T cell changes during pregnancy in multiple sclerosis. Profiled with immunoSEQ multiplex PCR; TCRdb holds only in-frame clones, not every one. The sample yields under 80,000 clones, 92% seen once. This specimen was peripheral blood, taken before pregnancy. The receptors shown here come from a female donor with multiple sclerosis, enrolled in a pregnancy study.

The V call is TRBV19, the J call TRBJ2-1, with 9 bases lining up with TRBD2. V was pared by 6 bases and J by 2 bases, with 5 bases of the junction left unmatched. Germline V lookup: CDR1 LNHDA, CDR2 SQIVND (reference sequence). The CDR3 has 15 residues. The CDR3 DNA reads as TGTGCCAGTAGGGCGGGAGGGAACGCCTACAATGAGCAGTTCTTC. This codes for CASRAGGNAYNEQFF.

The CDR3 coding sequence is TGTGCCAGCAGCTTGTCGCAGGAATCTCAGTACTTC. Encoded protein: CASSLSQESQYF. The chain links TRBV5-4 to TRBJ2-7; D unresolved. In germline, CDR1 is SGHNT, CDR2 YYREEE (reference sequence). This CDR3 is built from 12 residues. The ends were cut back, 1 base at V and 10 bases at J, with 12 bases in the middle.

The J gene is TRBJ2-5, the V gene TRBV9, with 8 bases fitting TRBD2. The CDR3 contains 15 residues. Trimming at V came to 0 bases and at J to 5 bases, leaving 6 bases not matched to a gene. Looked up from germline, CDR1 is SGDLS and CDR2 is YYNGEE. The DNA of the CDR3 is TGTGCCAGCAGCGTAGGCGCGGGGGGCGGGGAGACCCAGTACTTC. It is translated as CASSVGAGGGETQYF.

V and J are TRBV27 and TRBJ1-2, with 8 nucleotides matching TRBD1. Germline V lookup: CDR1 MNHEY, CDR2 SMNVEV (reference sequence). V was pared by 2 bases and J by 4 bases, with 3 bases of the junction left unmatched. This CDR3 has 14 amino acids. For the CDR3, the DNA is TGTGCCAGCAGTTTAACAGGGGGAATCTATGGCTACACCTTC. Residues: CASSLTGGIYGYTF.

The chain uses TRBV7-9 and TRBJ2-1, with TRBD2 as a possible D gene (6 bases). The CDR3 runs to 14 residues. The V end lost 5 bases, the J end lost 3 bases, and 11 bases lay between the germline ends. Per germline, CDR1 SEHNR and CDR2 FQNEAQ (reference sequence). The CDR3 is CASSPWRDYNEQFF. The CDR3 nucleotides read TGTGCCAGCAGCCCTTGGAGGGACTACAATGAGCAGTTCTTC.

The rearrangement links TRBV13 to TRBJ2-3; D gene unclear. With 2 bases removed from V and 0 bases from J, the gap between germline ends came to 9 bases. The CDR3 sequence is 15 residues long. Germline V gives CDR1 PRHDT, CDR2 FYEKMQ (reference sequence). The CDR3 nucleotides are TGTGCCAGCAGCTTATCACTCCCAAGCACAGATACGCAGTATTTT. The encoded protein is CASSLSLPSTDTQYF.

The chain joins TRBV4-2 to TRBJ2-7, with D unclear. The V end lost 1 base, the J end lost 0 bases, and 13 bases lay between the germline ends. Germline-derived CDR1 and CDR2 are LGHNA and YNFKEQ. This CDR3 region has 16 residues. As DNA, the CDR3 is TGTGCCAGCAGCCAAGGTGACAACCCTTCCTCCTACGAGCAGTACTTC. Encoded protein: CASSQGDNPSSYEQYF.

The J gene is TRBJ1-5, the V gene TRBV6-1; the D is unclear. The CDR3 spans 13 residues. The V and J ends lost 11 bases and 7 bases respectively, with 18 bases between them. From germline, CDR1 is MNHNS and CDR2 SASEGT. The CDR3 nucleotides read TGTGCCTCCTCGGGGTCCCCAGGACAGCCCCAGCATTTT. This codes for CASSGSPGQPQHF.

The chain recombines TRBV5-1 with TRBJ1-2; D unresolved. The germline gives CDR1 SGHRS, CDR2 YFSETQ. This CDR3 region has 15 residues. Between the trimmed V and J ends, which lost 4 bases and 1 base, there was a span of 14 bases. The CDR3 nucleotides read TGCGCCAGCAGCCAATACAGAACCATTAACTATGGCTACACCTTC. It encodes CASSQYRTINYGYTF.

J is TRBJ2-3 and V is TRBV28; TRBD1 agrees at 9 bases. J lost 2 bases, V lost 1 base, and 1 base had no gene match. The CDR3 length is 15 residues. Germline V gives CDR1 MDHEN, CDR2 SYDVKM. CDR3 DNA: TGTGCCAGCAGTTTATACAGGGGGCTCACAGATACGCAGTATTTT. Amino acids: CASSLYRGLTDTQYF. Based on the CDR3 plus reference TRBV28 and TRBJ2-3, the full variable domain is DVKVTQSSRYLVKRTGEKVFLECVQDMDHENMFWYRQDPGLGLRLIYFSYDVKMKEKGDIPEGYSVSREKKERFSLILESASTNQTSMYLCASSLYRGLTDTQYFGPGTRLTVL.

The rearrangement links TRBV28 to TRBJ1-5; no clear D. Germline V gene data show CDR1 as MDHEN and CDR2 as SYDVKM. Between the trimmed V and J ends, which lost 5 bases and 4 bases, there was a span of 3 bases. The CDR3 covers 11 residues. The CDR3 region has the DNA TGTGCCAGCAGTCAAAATCAGCCCCAGCATTTT. This codes for CASSQNQPQHF.

The genes are TRBV18 and TRBJ2-1, with a tentative D call TRBD1 (6 bases). Germline V gene data show CDR1 as KGHSH and CDR2 as LQKENI. V lost 6 bases and J lost 1, with 19 bases in between. The CDR3 is 17 residues long. CDR3 sequence reads: CASSHRLQGESYNEQFF. The CDR3 DNA sequence: TGTGCCAGCTCCCACCGACTACAGGGAGAGTCCTACAATGAGCAGTTCTTC.

This rearrangement joins TRBV7-3 to TRBJ2-1; D remains ambiguous. The CDR3 totals 13 residues. The V end lost 6 bases, the J end lost 0 bases, and 6 bases lay between the germline ends. Germline CDR1 is SGHTA and CDR2 is FQGTGA. In DNA form, the CDR3 reads TGTGCCAGCAGGTCGAGCTCCTACAATGAGCAGTTCTTC. Translated, it gives CASRSSSYNEQFF.

The chain employs TRBV7-2 and TRBJ2-1; 9 bases line up with TRBD1. Germline V gene data show CDR1 as SGHTA and CDR2 as FQGNSA. The CDR3 consists of 16 residues. Trimming removed 1 base from V and 3 bases from J; junction bases left unmatched: 4. The CDR3 protein is CASSLEGTGYYNEQFF. The CDR3 DNA sequence: TGTGCCAGCAGCTTAGAAGGGACAGGGTACTACAATGAGCAGTTCTTC. Full variable domain (outside the CDR3, taken from reference TRBV7-2 and TRBJ2-1): GAGVSQSPSNKVTEKGKDVELRCDPISGHTALYWYRQSLGQGLEFLIYFQGNSAPDKSGLPSDRFSAERTGGSVSTLTIQRTQQEDSAVYLCASSLEGTGYYNEQFFGPGTRLTVL.

The V gene is TRBV28, the J gene TRBJ1-1; a possible D gene is TRBD1 (5 bases). Germline values: CDR1 MDHEN, CDR2 SYDVKM. The CDR3 runs 16 residues. With 6 bases removed from V and 0 bases from J, the gap between germline ends came to 17 bases. This CDR3 reads CASRGGVGRMNTEAFF. The CDR3 DNA reads as TGTGCCAGCAGGGGGGGGGTGGGACGGATGAACACTGAAGCTTTCTTT.

The rearrangement uses TRBV7-9 and TRBJ1-3; 9 positions match TRBD1. The CDR3 consists of 15 residues. Trimming at V came to 2 bases and at J to 4 bases, leaving 3 bases not matched to a gene. Germline assignment: CDR1 SEHNR and CDR2 FQNEAQ (reference sequence). CDR3 amino acids: CASSLSGTGGNTIYF. In nucleotides, the CDR3 is TGTGCCAGCAGCTTAAGCGGGACAGGGGGAAACACCATATATTTT.

The sample holds one count of this clone. The chain carries TRBV5-1 and TRBJ2-1, with 7 nucleotides matching TRBD2. The germline V gene has CDR1 SGHRS and CDR2 YFSETQ. The V gene end was trimmed by 4 bases and the J gene end by 0 bases; junction bases not matched to a gene: 4. This CDR3 has 15 amino acids. CDR3 region: CASSNSGTSYNEQFF. The CDR3 bases are TGCGCCAGCAGCAACAGCGGGACCTCCTACAATGAGCAGTTCTTC.

The chain links TRBV9 to TRBJ2-2, with 16 bases aligning to TRBD2. The V and J ends lost 4 bases and 3 bases, in that order; junction bases with no gene match: 9. The germline V gene has CDR1 SGDLS and CDR2 YYNGEE. The CDR3 is 19 amino acids. The CDR3 reads CASSSVGTSGRGDTGELFF. The CDR3 nucleotides are TGTGCCAGCAGCTCCGTGGGGACTAGCGGGAGGGGGGACACCGGGGAGCTGTTTTTT.

The rearrangement links TRBV6-7 to TRBJ2-2; 8 bases are a match to TRBD2. TRBV6-7 is known as an ORF, though its function is uncertain. The CDR3 has 16 amino acids. With V trimmed by 4 bases and J by 4 bases, 8 bases remained unmatched. This CDR3 reads CASSSTREDATGELFF. CDR3 sequence (DNA): TGTGCCAGCAGTTCGACGCGGGAGGACGCCACCGGGGAGCTGTTTTTT.

The chain uses TRBV28 and TRBJ2-2; D gene unclear. The germline V gene encodes CDR1 MDHEN and CDR2 SYDVKM. The CDR3 loop spans 16 amino acids. Trimming left V 5 bases short and J 6 bases short, with 19 bases between. This CDR3 reads CASSPRLSILSGELFF. CDR3 coding DNA: TGTGCCAGCAGTCCCCGACTCTCTATCCTCTCCGGGGAGCTGTTTTTT. Full variable domain (outside the CDR3, taken from reference TRBV28 and TRBJ2-2): DVKVTQSSRYLVKRTGEKVFLECVQDMDHENMFWYRQDPGLGLRLIYFSYDVKMKEKGDIPEGYSVSREKKERFSLILESASTNQTSMYLCASSPRLSILSGELFFGEGSRLTVL.

The gene calls are TRBV13 and TRBJ2-1, with 10 positions matching TRBD2. The CDR3 covers 23 residues. From germline, CDR1 is PRHDT and CDR2 FYEKMQ (reference sequence). V lost 4 bases, J lost 2 bases, and 26 bases stayed unmatched. This CDR3 is CASSSAGGVLAGGETSTYNEQFF. The CDR3 region has the DNA TGTGCCAGCAGCTCCGCGGGGGGGGTTTTAGCGGGAGGAGAGACTTCTACCTACAATGAGCAGTTCTTC.

This chain joins TRBV28 and TRBJ2-7, with 7 bases fitting TRBD2. V was pared by 3 bases and J by 13 bases, with 9 bases of the junction left unmatched. The CDR3 contains 12 residues. CDR1 is MDHEN, CDR2 SYDVKM, per germline. CDR3 coding DNA: TGTGCCAGCAGTTTCCGCGGGGCGGGAGTATACTTC. It translates to CASSFRGAGVYF. Variable domain in full (rest from reference TRBV28 and TRBJ2-7): DVKVTQSSRYLVKRTGEKVFLECVQDMDHENMFWYRQDPGLGLRLIYFSYDVKMKEKGDIPEGYSVSREKKERFSLILESASTNQTSMYLCASSFRGAGVYFGPGTRLTVT.